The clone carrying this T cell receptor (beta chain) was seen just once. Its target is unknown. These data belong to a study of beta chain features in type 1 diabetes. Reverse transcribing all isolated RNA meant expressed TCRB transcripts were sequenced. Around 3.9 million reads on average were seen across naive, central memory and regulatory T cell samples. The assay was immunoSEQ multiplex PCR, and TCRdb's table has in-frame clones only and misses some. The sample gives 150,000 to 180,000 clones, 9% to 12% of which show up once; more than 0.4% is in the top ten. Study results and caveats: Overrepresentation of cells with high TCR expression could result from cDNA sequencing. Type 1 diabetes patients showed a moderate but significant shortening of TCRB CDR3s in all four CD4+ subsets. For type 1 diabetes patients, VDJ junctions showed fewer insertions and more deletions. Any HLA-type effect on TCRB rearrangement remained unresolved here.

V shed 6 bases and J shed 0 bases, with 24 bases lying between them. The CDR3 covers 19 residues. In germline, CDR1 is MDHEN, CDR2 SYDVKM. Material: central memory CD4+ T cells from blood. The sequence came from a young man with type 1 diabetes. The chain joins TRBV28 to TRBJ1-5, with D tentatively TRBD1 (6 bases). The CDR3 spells CASSSKGGREGYSNQPQHF. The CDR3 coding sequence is TGTGCCAGCAGCAGCAAGGGGGGGCGCGAGGGGTATAGCAATCAGCCCCAGCATTTT.